Below, one T cell receptor beta chain is given with its context. What it recognizes is unknown. The data stem from a study of T-cell reconstitution after alpha-beta-depleted transplantation in children. Germline CDR1 LGHNA, CDR2 YSLEER. The CDR3 spans 17 residues. V was pared by 0 bases and J by 3 bases, with 17 bases between. Notes on the study in general: Where some patients showed high TCRbeta diversity at day 60, it came from recipient T cells and thymic progenitors that had survived.

Unique molecular identifiers were incorporated into the prepared TCRbeta library. MiXCR, run by TCRdb on the PCR reads, gives a single entry per CDR3 protein. The repertoire includes about 510,000 distinct CDR3 sequences, about an eighth of them detected once, and 14% sits in the top ten. Sequences were derived from PBMCs, mostly from graft donor cells, sampled 180 days after TCRalphabeta/CD19-depleted stem cell transplant. The source of this sequence is a female patient aged 2-9 years who had a stem cell transplant for aplastic anemia, so the T cells may come from the graft donor. The chain carries TRBV4-3 and TRBJ2-5, with D possibly TRBD1 on 6 matching bases. This CDR3 reads CASSQDLWDTTEETQYF. The DNA for the CDR3 is TGCGCCAGCAGCCAAGATTTGTGGGACACCACCGAAGAGACCCAGTACTTC.